The rows below give T cell receptor beta chains drawn from one sample of a study of beta chain features in type 1 diabetes. The repertoire was sequenced with immunoSEQ multiplex PCR; TCRdb's copy has only in-frame clones and lacks some. The table includes a few hundred thousand clones, about 19% detected once. Sequencing was performed on naive CD4+ T cells from blood. Receptors originate from a woman under 30 in good health. Each CDR3 is given with its conserved first and last residue. Fields, in order: J gene, clone size, D gene, V gene, CDR3 protein, CDR3 DNA. D genes are given only for firm matches. Clone size is given for some rows only: seen once, a few or many times, or a class if the clone is expanded.

>TRBJ2-3|few|.|TRBV9
CASSVASGSTDTQYF
TGTGCCAGCAGCGTAGCCAGCGGAAGCACAGATACGCAGTATTTT
>TRBJ1-2|.|.|TRBV29-1
CSVVRAGAVSYGYTF
TGCAGCGTTGTTAGGGCGGGGGCAGTTTCCTATGGCTACACCTTC
>TRBJ2-1|few|TRBD1|TRBV5-1
CASSGQGYNEQFF
TGCGCCAGCAGTGGACAGGGTTACAATGAGCAGTTCTTC
>TRBJ2-7|.|.|TRBV7-2
CASSASRGYYEQYF
TGTGCCAGCAGCGCCTCACGGGGATATTACGAGCAGTACTTC
>TRBJ2-1|.|TRBD2|TRBV5-6
CASSSGLAIYNEQFF
TGTGCCAGCAGCTCAGGACTAGCCATCTACAATGAGCAGTTCTTC
>TRBJ1-4|.|.|TRBV9
CASSVRGGLGEKLFF
TGTGCCAGCAGCGTGAGAGGGGGATTGGGTGAAAAACTGTTTTTT
>TRBJ2-7|.|TRBD1|TRBV7-6
CASSSPRTGLYEQYF
TGTGCCAGCAGCTCGCCGCGGACAGGGCTCTACGAGCAGTACTTC
>TRBJ1-2|few|.|TRBV5-1
CASRTDSYLNYGYTF
TGCGCCAGCCGGACAGACTCTTACCTTAACTATGGCTACACCTTC
>TRBJ1-5|.|TRBD1|TRBV5-4
CASSLGQGDQPQHF
TGTGCCAGCAGCTTGGGACAGGGCGATCAGCCCCAGCATTTT
>TRBJ2-1|few|TRBD2|TRBV19
CASSIASGRVNEQFF
TGTGCCAGTAGTATAGCTAGCGGGAGGGTAAATGAGCAGTTCTTC
>TRBJ1-1|few|.|TRBV19
CASSPEVPTEAFF
TGTGCCAGTAGCCCTGAGGTCCCCACTGAAGCTTTCTTT
>TRBJ2-3|few|TRBD1|TRBV30
CAWSGTGWADTQYF
TGTGCCTGGAGCGGGACAGGGTGGGCAGATACGCAGTATTTT
>TRBJ2-7|few|TRBD1|TRBV29-1
CSVYEGQRPYEQYF
TGCAGCGTGTATGAGGGACAGAGACCCTACGAGCAGTACTTC
>TRBJ2-3|.|.|TRBV4-2
CASSHGSSGTDTQYF
TGTGCCAGCAGCCATGGTTCTAGCGGCACAGATACGCAGTATTTT
>TRBJ1-2|.|.|TRBV5-6
CASSAGQGILYGYTF
TGTGCCAGCAGCGCAGGACAAGGGATACTCTATGGCTACACCTTC
>TRBJ1-5|.|.|TRBV18
CASSPTVGQEPQHF
TGTGCCAGCTCACCAACAGTGGGCCAGGAGCCCCAGCATTTT
>TRBJ1-2|.|.|TRBV29-1
CSVEDFTGLANYGYTF
TGCAGCGTTGAAGATTTTACAGGGCTCGCTAACTATGGCTACACCTTC
>TRBJ1-2|.|.|TRBV9
CASSVETDYGYTF
TGTGCCAGCAGCGTAGAAACGGACTATGGCTACACCTTC
>TRBJ1-2|few|TRBD1|TRBV7-9
CASSFADRESYGYTF
TGTGCCAGCAGCTTTGCGGACAGGGAAAGCTATGGCTACACCTTC
>TRBJ1-2|.|TRBD1|TRBV7-2
CASSLALDREDYGYTF
TGTGCCAGCAGCTTAGCTTTAGACAGGGAAGACTATGGCTACACCTTC